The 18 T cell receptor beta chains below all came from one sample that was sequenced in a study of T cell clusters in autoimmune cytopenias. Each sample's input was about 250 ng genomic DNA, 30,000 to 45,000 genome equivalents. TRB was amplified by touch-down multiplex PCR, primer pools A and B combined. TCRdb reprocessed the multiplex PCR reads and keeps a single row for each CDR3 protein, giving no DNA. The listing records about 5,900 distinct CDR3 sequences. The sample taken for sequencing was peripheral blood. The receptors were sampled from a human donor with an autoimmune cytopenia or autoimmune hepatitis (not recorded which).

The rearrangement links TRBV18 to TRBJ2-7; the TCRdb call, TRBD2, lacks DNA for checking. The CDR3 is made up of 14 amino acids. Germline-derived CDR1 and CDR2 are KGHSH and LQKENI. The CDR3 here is CASSPGTSSYEQYF.

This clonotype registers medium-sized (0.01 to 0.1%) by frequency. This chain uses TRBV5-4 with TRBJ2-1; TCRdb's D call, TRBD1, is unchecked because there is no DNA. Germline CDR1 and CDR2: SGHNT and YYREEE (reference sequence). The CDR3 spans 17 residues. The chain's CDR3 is CASSLGLKRQGHNEQFF.

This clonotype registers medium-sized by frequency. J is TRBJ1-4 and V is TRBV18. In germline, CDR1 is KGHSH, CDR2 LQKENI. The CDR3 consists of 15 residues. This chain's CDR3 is CASSPPGRTGQKLFF.

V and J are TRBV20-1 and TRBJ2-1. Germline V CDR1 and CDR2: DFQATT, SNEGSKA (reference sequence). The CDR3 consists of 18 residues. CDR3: CSARDSHGKRKNYNEQFF.

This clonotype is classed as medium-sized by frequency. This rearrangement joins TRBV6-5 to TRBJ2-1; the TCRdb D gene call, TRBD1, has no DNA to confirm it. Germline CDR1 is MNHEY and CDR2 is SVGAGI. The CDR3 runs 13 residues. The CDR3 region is CASSVPGPNEQFF.

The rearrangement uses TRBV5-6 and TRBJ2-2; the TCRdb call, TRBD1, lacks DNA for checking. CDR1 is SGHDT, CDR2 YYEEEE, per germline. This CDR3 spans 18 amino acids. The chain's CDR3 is CASSSYQYRDANTGELFF.

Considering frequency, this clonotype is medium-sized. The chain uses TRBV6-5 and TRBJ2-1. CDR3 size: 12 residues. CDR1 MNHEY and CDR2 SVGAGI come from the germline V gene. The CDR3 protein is CASSWTYNEQFF.

CDR3 protein: CASSPRTSGRTLAYEQYF. This chain joins TRBV18 and TRBJ2-7; the TCRdb call, TRBD2, lacks DNA for checking. Per germline, CDR1 KGHSH and CDR2 LQKENI. CDR3 length: 18 residues.

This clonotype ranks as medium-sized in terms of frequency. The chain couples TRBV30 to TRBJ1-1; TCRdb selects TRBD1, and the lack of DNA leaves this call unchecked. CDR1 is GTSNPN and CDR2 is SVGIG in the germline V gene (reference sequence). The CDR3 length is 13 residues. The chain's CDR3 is CAWSEGMNTEAFF.

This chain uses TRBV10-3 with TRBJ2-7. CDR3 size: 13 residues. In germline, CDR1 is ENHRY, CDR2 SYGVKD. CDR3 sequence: CAIGQKETYEQYF.

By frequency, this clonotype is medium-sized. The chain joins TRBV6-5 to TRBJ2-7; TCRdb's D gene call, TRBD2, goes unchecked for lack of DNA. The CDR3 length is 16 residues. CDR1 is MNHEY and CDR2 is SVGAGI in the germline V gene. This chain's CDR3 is CASSLAGTSGAYEQYF.

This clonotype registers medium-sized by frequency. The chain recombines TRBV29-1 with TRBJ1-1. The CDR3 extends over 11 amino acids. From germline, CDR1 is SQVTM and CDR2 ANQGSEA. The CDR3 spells CSVVKNTEAFF. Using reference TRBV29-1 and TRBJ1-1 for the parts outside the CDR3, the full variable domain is SAVISQKPSRDICQRGTSLTIQCQVDSQVTMMFWYRQQPGQSLTLIATANQGSEATYESGFVIDKFPISRPNLTFSTLTVSNMSPEDSSIYLCSVVKNTEAFFGQGTRLTVV.

CDR3 residues: CASTEGGLNTEAFF. The rearrangement uses TRBV6-1 and TRBJ1-1. Germline CDR1 is MNHNS and CDR2 is SASEGT. The CDR3 has 14 residues.

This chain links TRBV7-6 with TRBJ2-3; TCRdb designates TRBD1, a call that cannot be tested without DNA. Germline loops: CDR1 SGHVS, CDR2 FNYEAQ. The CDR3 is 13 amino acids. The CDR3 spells CAAGGGPTDTQYF.

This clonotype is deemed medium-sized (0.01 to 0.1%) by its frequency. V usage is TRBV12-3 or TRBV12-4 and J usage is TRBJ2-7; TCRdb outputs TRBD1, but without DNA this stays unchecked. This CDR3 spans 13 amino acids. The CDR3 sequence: CASSSGQEYEQYF.

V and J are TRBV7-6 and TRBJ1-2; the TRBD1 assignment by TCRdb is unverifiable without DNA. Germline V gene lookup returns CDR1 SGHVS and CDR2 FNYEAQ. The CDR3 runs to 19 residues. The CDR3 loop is CASSLTPGQGPPANYGYTF.

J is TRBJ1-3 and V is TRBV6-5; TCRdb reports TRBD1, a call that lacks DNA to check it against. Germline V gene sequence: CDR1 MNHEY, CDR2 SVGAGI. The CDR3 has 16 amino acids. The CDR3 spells CASSYDRGLDGNTIYF.

CDR3 protein: CASSPYGQGNGYTF. The chain uses TRBV18 and TRBJ1-2; with no DNA, the TCRdb D assignment of TRBD1 cannot be verified. The CDR3 length is 14 residues. From germline, CDR1 is KGHSH and CDR2 LQKENI. The full variable domain, with the rest looked up from reference TRBV18 and TRBJ1-2, is NAGVMQNPRHLVRRRGQEARLRCSPMKGHSHVYWYRQLPEEGLKFMVYLQKENIIDESGMPKERFSAEFPKEGPSILRIQQVVRGDSAAYFCASSPYGQGNGYTFGSGTRLTVV.